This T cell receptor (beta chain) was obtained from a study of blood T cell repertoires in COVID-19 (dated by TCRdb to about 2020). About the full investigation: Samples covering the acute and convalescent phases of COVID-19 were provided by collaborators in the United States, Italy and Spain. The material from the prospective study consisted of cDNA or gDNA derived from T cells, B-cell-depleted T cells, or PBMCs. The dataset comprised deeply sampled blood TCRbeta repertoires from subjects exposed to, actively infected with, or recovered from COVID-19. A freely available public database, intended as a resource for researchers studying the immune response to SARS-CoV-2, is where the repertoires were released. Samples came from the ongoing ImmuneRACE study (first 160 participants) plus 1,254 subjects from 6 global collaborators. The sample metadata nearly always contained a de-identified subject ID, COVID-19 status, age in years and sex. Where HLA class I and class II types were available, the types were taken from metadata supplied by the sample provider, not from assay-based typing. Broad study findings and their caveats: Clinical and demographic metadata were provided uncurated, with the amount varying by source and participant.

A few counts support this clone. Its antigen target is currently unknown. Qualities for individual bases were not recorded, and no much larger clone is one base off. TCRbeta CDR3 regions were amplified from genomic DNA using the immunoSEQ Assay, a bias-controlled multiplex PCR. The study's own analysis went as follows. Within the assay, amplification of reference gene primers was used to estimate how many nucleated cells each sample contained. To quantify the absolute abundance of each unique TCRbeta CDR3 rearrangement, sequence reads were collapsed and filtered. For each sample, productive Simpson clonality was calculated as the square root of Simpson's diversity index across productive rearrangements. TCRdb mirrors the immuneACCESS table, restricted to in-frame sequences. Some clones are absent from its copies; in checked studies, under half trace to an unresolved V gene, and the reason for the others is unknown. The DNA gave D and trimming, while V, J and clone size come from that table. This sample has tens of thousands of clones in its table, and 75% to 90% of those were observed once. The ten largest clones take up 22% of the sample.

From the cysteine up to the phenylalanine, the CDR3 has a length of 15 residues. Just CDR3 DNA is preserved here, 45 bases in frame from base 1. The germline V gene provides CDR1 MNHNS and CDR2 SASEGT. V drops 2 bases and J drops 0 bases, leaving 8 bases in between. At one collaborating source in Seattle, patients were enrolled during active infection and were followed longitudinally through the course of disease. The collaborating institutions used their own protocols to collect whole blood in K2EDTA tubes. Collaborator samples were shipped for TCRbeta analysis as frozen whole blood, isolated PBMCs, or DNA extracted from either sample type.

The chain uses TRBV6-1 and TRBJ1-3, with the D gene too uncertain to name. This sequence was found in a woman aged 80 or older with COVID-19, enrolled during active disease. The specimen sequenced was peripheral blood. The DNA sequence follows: TGTGCCAGCAGTGAATCTGGGAGCTCTGGAAACACCATATATTTT. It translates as CASSESGSSGNTIYF.